This T cell receptor beta chain was documented in a study of T cell repertoires in cytomegalovirus infection. The germline V gene encodes CDR1 LGHNA and CDR2 YSLEER. The CDR3 length is 14 residues. V gave up 4 bases and J gave up 2 bases, with 6 bases separating them. TCRdb reanalysed the reads using MiXCR and keeps one entry per CDR3 protein. The repertoire holds hundreds of thousands of distinct CDR3 sequences, with around 30% as singletons. In this sample, this clonotype turned up a few times. Its antigen is unidentified. The chain couples TRBV4-3 to TRBJ1-6, with unresolved D. This clonotype was obtained from a human donor in good health (CMV status not recorded). Some clones in this sample may be carry-over from other donors' samples. The sequencing used cultured PBMCs, collected from culture after CMV antigen stimulation. The CDR3 reads CASSLGTYNSPLHF. The CDR3 DNA sequence: TGCGCCAGCAGCCTAGGGACCTATAATTCACCCCTCCACTTT.